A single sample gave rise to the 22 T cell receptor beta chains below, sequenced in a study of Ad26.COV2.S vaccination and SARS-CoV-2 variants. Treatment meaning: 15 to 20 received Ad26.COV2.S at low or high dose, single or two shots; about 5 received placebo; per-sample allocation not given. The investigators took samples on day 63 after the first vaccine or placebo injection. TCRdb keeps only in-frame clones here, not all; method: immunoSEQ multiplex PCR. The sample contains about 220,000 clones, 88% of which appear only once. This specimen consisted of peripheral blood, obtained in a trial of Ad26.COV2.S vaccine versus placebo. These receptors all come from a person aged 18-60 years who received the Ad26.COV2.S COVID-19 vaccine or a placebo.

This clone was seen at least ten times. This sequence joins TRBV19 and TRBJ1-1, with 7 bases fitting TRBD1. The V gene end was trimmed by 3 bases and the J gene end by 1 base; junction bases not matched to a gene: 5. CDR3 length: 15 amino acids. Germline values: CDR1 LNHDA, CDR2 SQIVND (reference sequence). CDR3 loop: CASSIFGTANTEAFF. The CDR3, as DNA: TGTGCCAGTAGTATTTTTGGGACAGCGAACACTGAAGCTTTCTTT. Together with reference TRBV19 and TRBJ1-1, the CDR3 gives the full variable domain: DGGITQSPKYLFRKEGQNVTLSCEQNLNHDAMYWYRQDPGQGLRLIYYSQIVNDFQKGDIAEGYSVSREKKESFPLTVTSAQKNPTAFYLCASSIFGTANTEAFFGQGTRLTVV.

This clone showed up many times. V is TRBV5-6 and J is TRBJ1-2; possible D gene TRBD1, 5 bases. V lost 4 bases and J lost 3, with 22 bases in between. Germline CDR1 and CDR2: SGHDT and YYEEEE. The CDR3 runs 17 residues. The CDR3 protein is CASSVEESGREDYGYTF. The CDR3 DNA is TGTGCCAGCAGCGTGGAGGAGAGCGGCAGGGAGGACTATGGCTACACCTTC.

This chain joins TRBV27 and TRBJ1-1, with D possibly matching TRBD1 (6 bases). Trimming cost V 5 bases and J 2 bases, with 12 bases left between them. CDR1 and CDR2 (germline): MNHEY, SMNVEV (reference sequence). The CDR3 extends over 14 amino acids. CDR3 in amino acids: CASSRGGENTEAFF. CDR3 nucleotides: TGTGCCAGCAGTAGGGGGGGGGAAAACACTGAAGCTTTCTTT.

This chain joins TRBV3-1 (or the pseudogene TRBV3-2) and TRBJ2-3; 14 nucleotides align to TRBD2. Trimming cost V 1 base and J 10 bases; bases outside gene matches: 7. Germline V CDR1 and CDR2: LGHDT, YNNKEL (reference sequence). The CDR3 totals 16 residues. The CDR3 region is CASSQAGTSGSQAQYF. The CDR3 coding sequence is TGTGCCAGCAGCCAAGCTGGGACTAGCGGGAGCCAGGCGCAGTATTTT.

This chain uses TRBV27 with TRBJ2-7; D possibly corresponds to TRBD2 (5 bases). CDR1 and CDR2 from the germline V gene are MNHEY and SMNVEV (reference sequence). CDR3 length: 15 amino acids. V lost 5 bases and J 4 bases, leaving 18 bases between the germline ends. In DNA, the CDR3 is TGTGCCAGCAGTGCCCCCCTACGGGAATCATACGAGCAGTACTTC. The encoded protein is CASSAPLRESYEQYF.

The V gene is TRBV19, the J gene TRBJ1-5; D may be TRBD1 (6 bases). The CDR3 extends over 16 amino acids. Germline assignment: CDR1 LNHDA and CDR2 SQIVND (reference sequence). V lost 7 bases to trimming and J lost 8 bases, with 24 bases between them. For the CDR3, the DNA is TGTGCCAGTACCATAGGAGGACAGCTAAGGGGGGAGCCCCAGCATTTT. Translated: CASTIGGQLRGEPQHF.

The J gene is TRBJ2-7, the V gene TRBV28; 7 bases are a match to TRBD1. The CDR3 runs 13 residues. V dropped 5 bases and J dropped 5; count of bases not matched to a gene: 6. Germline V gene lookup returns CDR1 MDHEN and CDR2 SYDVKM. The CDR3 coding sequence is TGTGCCAGCAGTGTCAGGGGGAACGACGAGCAGTACTTC. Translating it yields CASSVRGNDEQYF. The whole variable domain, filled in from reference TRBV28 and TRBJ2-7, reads DVKVTQSSRYLVKRTGEKVFLECVQDMDHENMFWYRQDPGLGLRLIYFSYDVKMKEKGDIPEGYSVSREKKERFSLILESASTNQTSMYLCASSVRGNDEQYFGPGTRLTVT.

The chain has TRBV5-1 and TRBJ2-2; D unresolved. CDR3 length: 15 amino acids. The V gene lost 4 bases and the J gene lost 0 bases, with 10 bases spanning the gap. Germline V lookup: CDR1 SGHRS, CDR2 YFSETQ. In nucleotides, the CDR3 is TGCGCCAGCAGCCAAGTCTTTTCGAACACCGGGGAGCTGTTTTTT. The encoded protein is CASSQVFSNTGELFF.

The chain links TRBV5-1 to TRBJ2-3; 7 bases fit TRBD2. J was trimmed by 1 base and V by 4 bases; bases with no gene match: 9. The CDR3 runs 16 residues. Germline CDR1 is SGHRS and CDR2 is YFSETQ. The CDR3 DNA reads TGCGCCAGCAGCGACGGCACTAGCGTAGGCACAGATACGCAGTATTTT. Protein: CASSDGTSVGTDTQYF.

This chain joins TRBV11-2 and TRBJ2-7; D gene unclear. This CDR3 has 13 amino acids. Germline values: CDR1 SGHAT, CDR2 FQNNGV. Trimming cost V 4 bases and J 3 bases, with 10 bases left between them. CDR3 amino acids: CASSSAENYEQYF. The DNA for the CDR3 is TGTGCCAGCAGCTCCGCGGAAAACTACGAGCAGTACTTC.

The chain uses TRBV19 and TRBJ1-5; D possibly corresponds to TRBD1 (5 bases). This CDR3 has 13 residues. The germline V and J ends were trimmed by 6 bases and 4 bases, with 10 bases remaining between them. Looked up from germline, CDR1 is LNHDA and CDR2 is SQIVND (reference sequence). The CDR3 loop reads CASRSDRNQPQHF. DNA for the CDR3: TGTGCCAGTAGATCAGACAGAAATCAGCCCCAGCATTTT. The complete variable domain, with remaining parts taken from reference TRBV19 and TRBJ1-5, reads DGGITQSPKYLFRKEGQNVTLSCEQNLNHDAMYWYRQDPGQGLRLIYYSQIVNDFQKGDIAEGYSVSREKKESFPLTVTSAQKNPTAFYLCASRSDRNQPQHFGDGTRLSIL.

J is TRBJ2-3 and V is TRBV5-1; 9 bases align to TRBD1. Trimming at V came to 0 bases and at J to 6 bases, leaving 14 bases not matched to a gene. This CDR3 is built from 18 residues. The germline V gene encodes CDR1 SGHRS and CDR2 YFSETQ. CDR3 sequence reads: CASSLGPGTGLRSDTQYF. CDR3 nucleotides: TGCGCCAGCAGCTTGGGTCCCGGGACAGGGCTCCGGTCCGATACGCAGTATTTT.

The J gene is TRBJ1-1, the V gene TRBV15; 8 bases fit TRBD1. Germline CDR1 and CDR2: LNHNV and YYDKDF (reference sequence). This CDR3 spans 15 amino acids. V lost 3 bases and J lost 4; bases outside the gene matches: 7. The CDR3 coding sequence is TGTGCCACCAGCAGTACAGGGGGTGGAATCACTGAAGCTTTCTTT. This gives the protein CATSSTGGGITEAFF. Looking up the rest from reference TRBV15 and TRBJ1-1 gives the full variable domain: DAMVIQNPRYQVTQFGKPVTLSCSQTLNHNVMYWYQQKSSQAPKLLFHYYDKDFNNEADTPDNFQSRRPNTSFCFLDIRSPGLGDTAMYLCATSSTGGGITEAFFGQGTRLTVV.

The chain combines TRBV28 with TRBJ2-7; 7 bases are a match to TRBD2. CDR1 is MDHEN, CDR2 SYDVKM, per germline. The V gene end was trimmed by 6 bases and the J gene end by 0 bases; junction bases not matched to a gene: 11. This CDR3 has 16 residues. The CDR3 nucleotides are TGTGCCAGCAGCCCCCCCCCAGCGGGGAACTCCTACGAGCAGTACTTC. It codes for CASSPPPAGNSYEQYF.

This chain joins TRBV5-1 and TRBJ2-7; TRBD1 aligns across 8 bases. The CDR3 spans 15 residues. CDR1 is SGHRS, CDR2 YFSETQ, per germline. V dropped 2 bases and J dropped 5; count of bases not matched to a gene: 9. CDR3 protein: CASSLRGRGRHEQYF. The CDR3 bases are TGCGCCAGCAGCTTACGGGGCAGGGGGCGGCACGAGCAGTACTTC.

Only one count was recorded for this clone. CDR3 sequence (DNA): TGTGCCAGTTCGGGCGGGACATACGAGCAGTACTTC. Translated: CASSGGTYEQYF. The chain uses TRBV28 and TRBJ2-7; D could derive from TRBD1 or TRBD2 (6 bases each). This CDR3 spans 12 amino acids. Between the trimmed V and J ends, which lost 9 bases and 4 bases, there was a span of 13 bases. Germline CDR1 is MDHEN and CDR2 is SYDVKM.

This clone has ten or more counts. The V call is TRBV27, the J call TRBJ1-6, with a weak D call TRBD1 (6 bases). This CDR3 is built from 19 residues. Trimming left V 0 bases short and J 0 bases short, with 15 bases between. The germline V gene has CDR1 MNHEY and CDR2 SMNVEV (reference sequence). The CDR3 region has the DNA TGTGCCAGCAGTTTATCGGAGACAGGTCGAAGCTCCTATAATTCACCCCTCCACTTT. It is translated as CASSLSETGRSSYNSPLHF.

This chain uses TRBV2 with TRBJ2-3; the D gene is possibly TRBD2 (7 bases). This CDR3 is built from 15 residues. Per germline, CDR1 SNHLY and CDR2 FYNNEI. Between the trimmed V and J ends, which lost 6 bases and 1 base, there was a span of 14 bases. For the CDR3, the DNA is TGTGCCAGCAGGTGGGCGGGGGCCGGCACAGATACGCAGTATTTT. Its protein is CASRWAGAGTDTQYF.

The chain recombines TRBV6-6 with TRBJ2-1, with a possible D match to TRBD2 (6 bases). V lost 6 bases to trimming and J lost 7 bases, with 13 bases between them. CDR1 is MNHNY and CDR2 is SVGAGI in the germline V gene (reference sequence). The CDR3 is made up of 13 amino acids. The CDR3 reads CASSGGYRNEQFF. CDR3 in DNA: TGTGCCAGCAGCGGGGGTTACAGGAATGAGCAGTTCTTC.

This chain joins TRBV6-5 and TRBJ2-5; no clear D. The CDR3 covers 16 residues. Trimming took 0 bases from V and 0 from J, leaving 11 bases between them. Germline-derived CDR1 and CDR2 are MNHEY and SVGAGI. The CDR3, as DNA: TGTGCCAGCAGTTACTCGACTCAGAGATACCAAGAGACCCAGTACTTC. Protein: CASSYSTQRYQETQYF.

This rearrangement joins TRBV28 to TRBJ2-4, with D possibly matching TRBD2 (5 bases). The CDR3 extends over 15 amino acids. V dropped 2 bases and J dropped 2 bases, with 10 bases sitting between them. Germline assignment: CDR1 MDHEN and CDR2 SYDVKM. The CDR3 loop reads CASSLEGISKNIQYF. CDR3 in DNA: TGTGCCAGCAGTTTAGAGGGAATTTCCAAAAACATTCAGTACTTC.

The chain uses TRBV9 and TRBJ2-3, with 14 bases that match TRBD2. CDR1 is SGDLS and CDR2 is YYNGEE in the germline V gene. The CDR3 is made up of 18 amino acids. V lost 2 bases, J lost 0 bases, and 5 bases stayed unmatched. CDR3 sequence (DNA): TGTGCCAGCAGCGTGGGGACTAGCGGGGGATCTAGCACAGATACGCAGTATTTT. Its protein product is CASSVGTSGGSSTDTQYF. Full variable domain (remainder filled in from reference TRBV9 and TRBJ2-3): DSGVTQTPKHLITATGQRVTLRCSPRSGDLSVYWYQQSLDQGLQFLIQYYNGEERAKGNILERFSAQQFPDLHSELNLSSLELGDSALYFCASSVGTSGGSSTDTQYFGPGTRLTVL.